The T cell receptor beta chain described here comes from a study of brain T cells in children with intractable seizures. Study conclusions and caveats: Clones missing pre-surgery may reflect undersampling of that blood sample. HCMV serostatus was not known, and viral specificity came from CDR3 similarity only.

The time point is: blood from clinic visit 5 months post-surgery; TSC patient then seizure free. Sequencing was limited to surgery cases with top T cell transcript signatures in brain tissue. Before surgery, patients took at least one anti-epileptic drug. Comments on this clone: Its cognate antigen is unknown.

Data came from immunoSEQ multiplex PCR; TCRdb stores just in-frame clones and leaves some out. The sample has around 340,000 clones; over 90% are singletons. CDR1 and CDR2 from the germline V gene are MGHRA and YSYEKL. Trimming cost V 4 bases and J 2 bases, with 11 bases left between them. The CDR3 is 14 amino acids. The clonotype originates from a boy younger than two with tuberous sclerosis and intractable seizures. The sequencing here drew on peripheral blood, taken about 5 months after surgery. The V gene is TRBV4-1, the J gene TRBJ2-5, with D uncertain. In nucleotides, the CDR3 is TGCGCCAGCAGCCCCATAGTAGTTCAAGAGACCCAGTACTTC. Its translation: CASSPIVVQETQYF.